The 5 T cell receptor beta chains below were found in one sample sequenced in a study of glioma-infiltrating T cells (dated by TCRdb to the mid-2010s). TCRdb names Illumina MiSeq as the instrument used. TCR alpha and beta CDR3 regions were amplified with the iRepertoire nested amplicon-rescue multiplex PCR (arm-PCR) platform from RNA. TCRdb passed the public sequencing reads through fastp at Q25 and MiXCR, retaining productive beta sequences. CDR3 protein sequences are deduplicated, and each keeps its most common genes and DNA. Across this sample there are about 140,000 distinct CDR3 sequences, with approximately 39% seen only once. More than 15% of the sample belongs to the ten largest clones. The sequencing sample was made of glioma tissue, nonneoplastic brain tissue, or PBMCs (not recorded which). These receptor sequences come from a human donor with low-grade glioma or glioblastoma, undergoing nonglioma brain surgery, or in good health (not recorded which).

This clonotype was seen once. The chain employs TRBV7-6 and TRBJ1-1, with a weak D call TRBD1 (5 bases). The CDR3 consists of 13 residues. Trimming took off 2 bases at V and 7 bases at J, with 11 bases between the two ends. The germline gives CDR1 SGHVS, CDR2 FNYEAQ. CDR3 residues: CASSLSGGREAFF. For the CDR3, the DNA is TGTGCCAGCAGCTTATCGGGGGGACGTGAAGCTTTCTTT.

V and J are TRBV20-1 and TRBJ1-2, with D maybe TRBD1 (5 bases). The V end lost 6 bases, the J end lost 3 bases, and 11 bases lay between the germline ends. The V gene's germline CDR1 is DFQATT and CDR2 SNEGSKA (reference sequence). The CDR3 has 12 amino acids. CDR3 sequence: CSANRGDYGYTF. The CDR3 region has the DNA TGCAGTGCCAATCGGGGGGACTATGGCTACACCTTC.

The J gene is TRBJ1-6, the V gene TRBV18; D gene ambiguous. Germline lookup yields CDR1 KGHSH and CDR2 LQKENI. Trimming stripped 3 bases from V and 8 bases from J, with 14 bases between. This CDR3 comprises 15 residues. CDR3 loop: CASSPSVGGDSPLHF. CDR3 coding DNA: TGTGCCAGCTCACCCTCGGTGGGTGGTGATTCACCCCTCCACTTT.

The V call is TRBV20-1, the J call TRBJ2-7; 8 bases line up with TRBD1. This CDR3 has 12 amino acids. V lost 6 bases to trimming and J lost 3 bases; unmatched junction nucleotides: 4. Germline lookup yields CDR1 DFQATT and CDR2 SNEGSKA (reference sequence). CDR3 in DNA: TGCAGTGCAGCCGGGACAGGCTACGAGCAGTACTTC. Translating gives CSAAGTGYEQYF.

This clonotype was observed a single time. The J gene is TRBJ2-1, the V gene TRBV19, with D perhaps TRBD2 (6 bases). CDR1 is LNHDA, CDR2 SQIVND, per germline (reference sequence). This CDR3 is 13 amino acids long. V lost 7 bases to trimming and J lost 6 bases, with 13 bases between them. In DNA form, the CDR3 reads TGTGCCAGTAAGGACACTAGCTCCAATGAGCAGTTCTTC. It specifies CASKDTSSNEQFF.